This note documents a single T cell receptor (beta chain) sequence. The antigen is undetermined. This sample was taken from a study of post-analysis software for immune sequencing data. Turning to the study itself: Included among the disease courses, which were recorded for the cohort, were relapsing-remitting, secondary progressive and progressive-relapsing multiple sclerosis. Study observations and caveats: A handful of TRBV segments (TRBV5-6, TRBV5-1 and TRBV20-1 among them) occurred more frequently in patients than in controls. There was significantly lower normalized Chao1 diversity in multiple sclerosis patients than in controls. The F measure placed samples prepared in the same batch into strongly shared clusters.

After removal of 0 bases from V and 13 bases from J, the junction contained 1 base not matched to a gene. The CDR3 runs 12 residues. Germline CDR1 SGDLS, CDR2 YYNGEE. Unique molecular identifiers were carried by the TCR beta cDNA libraries. Each sample of about 1 to 10 million input T cells yielded 500,000 or so cDNA molecules, so each molecule approximated one T cell. A single record per CDR3 protein comes from TCRdb applying MiXCR to the PCR reads. The data contain roughly 650,000 distinct CDR3 sequences, approximately 60% of them singletons. The clonotype originates from a girl aged 2-10 years with multiple sclerosis. Sequencing input: blood. The J gene is TRBJ2-1, the V gene TRBV9, with TRBD1 identical over 10 bases. The CDR3 DNA reads TGTGCCAGCAGCGTAGGGGACAGGGGTCAGTTCTTC. Residues: CASSVGDRGQFF.